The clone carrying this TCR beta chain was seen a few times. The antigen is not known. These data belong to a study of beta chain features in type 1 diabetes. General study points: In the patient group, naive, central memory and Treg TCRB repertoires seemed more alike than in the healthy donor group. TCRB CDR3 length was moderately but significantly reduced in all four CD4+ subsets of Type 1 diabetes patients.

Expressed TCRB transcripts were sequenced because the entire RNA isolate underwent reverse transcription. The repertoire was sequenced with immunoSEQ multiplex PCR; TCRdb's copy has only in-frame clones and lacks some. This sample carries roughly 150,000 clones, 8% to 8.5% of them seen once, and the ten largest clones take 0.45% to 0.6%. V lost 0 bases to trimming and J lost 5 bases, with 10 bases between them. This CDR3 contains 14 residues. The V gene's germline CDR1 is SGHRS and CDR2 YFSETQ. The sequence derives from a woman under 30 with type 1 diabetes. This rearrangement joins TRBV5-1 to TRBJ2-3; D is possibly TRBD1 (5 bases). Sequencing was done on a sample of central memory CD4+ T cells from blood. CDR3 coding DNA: TGCGCCAGCAGCTTGGGGCAGGGTAAAGATACGCAGTATTTT. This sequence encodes CASSLGQGKDTQYF.